The source of this T cell receptor (beta chain) is a study of OX40 agonist ivuxolimab in advanced cancers. The V gene's germline CDR1 is MNHEY and CDR2 SMNVEV (reference sequence). The CDR3 consists of 15 residues. V lost 7 bases, J lost 5 bases, and 18 bases lay in between. The protocol was immunoSEQ multiplex PCR, while the TCRdb copy is restricted to in-frame clones and leaves out a portion. The sample records over 90,000 clones, 80% to 90% being singletons. Sequences were derived from CD4+ or CD8+ T cells sorted from blood, sampled in a trial of the OX40 agonist ivuxolimab. The source is an adult with an advanced solid tumor such as melanoma, head and neck, liver or kidney cancer. This chain uses TRBV27 with TRBJ2-1; D is perhaps TRBD2 (5 bases). CDR3 bases: TGTGCCAGCACCCCCGGCGGGTTCCGGGACAATGAGCAGTTCTTC. This translates into CASTPGGFRDNEQFF.